A selection of T cell receptor beta chains follows, all from one sample in a study of high-grade serous ovarian cancer treatment subgroups. TCRdb's copy holds only in-frame clones and misses some; the assay was immunoSEQ multiplex PCR. Among some 7,000 clones, roughly 79% were seen once, and the ten largest hold approximately 4.8%. Specimen: tumor tissue. The receptors shown here come from a human donor with high-grade serous ovarian cancer. Both conserved end residues are part of each CDR3. D genes are given only for firm matches. Where a row states a size, it is once, few, many or the class of an expanded clone; other rows omit it.

clone_size	v_call	d_call	j_call	cdr3_aa	cdr3_nt
-	TRBV9	-	TRBJ2-7	CASSGRGDEQYF	TGTGCCAGCAGCGGACGAGGGGACGAGCAGTACTTC
-	TRBV18	-	TRBJ1-2	CASSLTGITYGYTF	TGTGCCAGCTCACTAACGGGGATCACCTATGGCTACACCTTC
-	TRBV5-1	-	TRBJ2-2	CASSLWGGSAGELFF	TGCGCCAGCAGCTTATGGGGGGGCAGCGCCGGGGAGCTGTTTTTT
-	TRBV5-1	-	TRBJ1-1	CASSHPRDAGSTEAFF	TGCGCCAGCAGTCACCCCCGGGACGCCGGGAGCACTGAAGCTTTCTTT
-	TRBV11-2	TRBD1	TRBJ1-1	CASTPHRGGNTEAFF	TGTGCCAGCACCCCGCACAGGGGAGGGAACACTGAAGCTTTCTTT
-	TRBV7-2	-	TRBJ2-5	CASSLESLAQETQYF	TGTGCCAGCAGCTTAGAATCACTAGCCCAAGAGACCCAGTACTTC
-	TRBV5-1	TRBD2	TRBJ2-3	CASSLSLAGGPGDTQYF	TGCGCCAGCAGCTTGTCACTAGCGGGGGGGCCGGGGGATACGCAGTATTTT
once	TRBV9	-	TRBJ2-7	CASSPGGGAYSYEQYF	TGTGCCAGCAGCCCCGGAGGGGGGGCGTACTCCTACGAGCAGTACTTC
-	TRBV6-5	-	TRBJ1-1	CASSLGYDTEAFF	TGTGCCAGCAGTTTAGGATACGACACTGAAGCTTTCTTT
-	TRBV7-9	-	TRBJ2-3	CASSPPGVSTDTQYF	TGTGCCAGCAGCCCTCCAGGGGTGAGCACAGATACGCAGTATTTT